Detailed here is one TCR beta chain. Profiling relied on immunoSEQ multiplex PCR, and the TCRdb table lists in-frame clones only, not all of them. Counted here are 150,000 to 200,000 clones, about 86% occurring once; the ten biggest clones make up 7%. The sample belongs to a study of blood T cell repertoires in COVID-19. Study-wide background: Both acute and convalescent COVID-19 samples were obtained from the United States, Italy and Spain. In each case, the material was cDNA or gDNA derived from T cells, B-cell-depleted T cells, or PBMCs.

The V end was cut by 3 bases, the J end by 2 bases, with 11 bases between. Germline CDR1 reads KGHSH; CDR2 reads LQKENI. The CDR3 is made up of 15 amino acids. The source of this sequence is a woman older than 75 in a cohort sampled during active or convalescent COVID-19. Sequencing was carried out using peripheral blood. The chain links TRBV18 to TRBJ1-5; the D is unclear. CDR3 sequence reads: CASSPSEMGNQPQHF. CDR3 coding DNA: TGTGCCAGCTCACCGTCCGAGATGGGCAATCAGCCCCAGCATTTT. Using reference TRBV18 and TRBJ1-5 for the parts outside the CDR3, the full variable domain is NAGVMQNPRHLVRRRGQEARLRCSPMKGHSHVYWYRQLPEEGLKFMVYLQKENIIDESGMPKERFSAEFPKEGPSILRIQQVVRGDSAAYFCASSPSEMGNQPQHFGDGTRLSIL.